This TCR beta chain was observed in a study of shared clonotypes between healthy human individuals. Study context: The plates for each donor numbered three CD4 naive, three CD4 memory, two CD8 naive and one CD8 memory.

Assay: immunoSEQ multiplex PCR; the TCRdb copy retains only in-frame clones and omits some. The sample records more than 500,000 clones, 85% to 95% being singletons. V lost 0 bases, J lost 2 bases, and 7 bases lay in between. The germline V gene has CDR1 GTSNPN and CDR2 SVGIG (reference sequence). The CDR3 spans 13 residues. Broader study findings: Depth was large, yet rarefaction showed that sorted-subset sequencing was incomplete. Apart from blood, nothing was sampled; tissue repertoires likely differ.

In its sample, this clone was seen a few times. Its antigen is as yet unknown. CD45RO negativity and positive selection for CCR7 defined naive CD8 cells, a population that excluded terminally differentiated effector memory CD45RA+ cells. This chain uses TRBV30 with TRBJ1-2; D not certain. The clonotype comes from a woman under 40 in good health. The specimen was naive CD8+ T cells sorted from blood. CDR3 in DNA: TGTGCCTGGAGTGTAACAGCCAACTATGGCTACACCTTC. Translated: CAWSVTANYGYTF.